These 32 T cell receptor beta chains share one sample of origin, sequenced in a study of blood T cell repertoires in COVID-19. The repertoire was sequenced with immunoSEQ multiplex PCR; TCRdb's copy has only in-frame clones and lacks some. The table includes about 130,000 clones, 70% to 85% detected once. The sample was PBMCs or T cells enriched from blood (not recorded which). The receptors stem from a man aged 45-65 years who had recovered from COVID-19.

CDR3 sequence: CAISESRDRSNQPQHF. In DNA, the CDR3 is TGTGCCATCAGTGAGTCCCGGGACAGATCGAATCAGCCCCAGCATTTT. The chain combines TRBV10-3 with TRBJ1-5, with 7 bases matching TRBD1. The CDR3 is 16 amino acids. Germline V CDR1 and CDR2: ENHRY, SYGVKD. V shed 0 bases, J shed 4 bases, and the junction held 6 bases outside the gene matches.

The chain carries TRBV29-1 and TRBJ1-2; 7 positions match TRBD1. The germline gives CDR1 SQVTM, CDR2 ANQGSEA. The CDR3 consists of 11 residues. V lost 5 bases and J lost 7; bases outside the gene matches: 4. CDR3 sequence (DNA): TGCAGCGTTCCACACAGGGGTGGCTACACCTTC. Translation: CSVPHRGGYTF.

A word on this clone: The identical CDR3 is also encoded by other nucleotide sequences in the sample. The chain links TRBV18 to TRBJ1-6; no definite D call. The ends were cut back, 3 bases at V and 7 bases at J, with 7 bases in the middle. The CDR3 is 13 amino acids. CDR1 is KGHSH, CDR2 LQKENI, per germline. The DNA of the CDR3 is TGTGCCAGCTCACCGAGGGAAAATTCACCCCTCCACTTT. Protein product: CASSPRENSPLHF.

The V call is TRBV6-4, the J call TRBJ1-5; the match to TRBD1 covers 8 bases. V lost 7 bases to trimming and J lost 3 bases; unmatched junction nucleotides: 8. The CDR3 length is 15 residues. Germline CDR1 is MRHNA and CDR2 is SNTAGT. In DNA, the CDR3 is TGTGCCAGCAAACCGACAGGGGATCCCAATCAGCCCCAGCATTTT. It specifies CASKPTGDPNQPQHF.

The chain employs TRBV9 and TRBJ2-5; D is uncertain. Trimming shortened V by 0 bases and J by 1 base, and 13 bases separated the two germline ends. The CDR3 has 16 residues. The germline V gene encodes CDR1 SGDLS and CDR2 YYNGEE. DNA of the CDR3: TGTGCCAGCAGCGTAGCAGTAGCCATACCCCAAGAGACCCAGTACTTC. It translates to CASSVAVAIPQETQYF. Full variable domain (rest looked up from reference TRBV9 and TRBJ2-5): DSGVTQTPKHLITATGQRVTLRCSPRSGDLSVYWYQQSLDQGLQFLIQYYNGEERAKGNILERFSAQQFPDLHSELNLSSLELGDSALYFCASSVAVAIPQETQYFGPGTRLLVL.

The J gene is TRBJ2-2, the V gene TRBV6-2 or TRBV6-3; D gene ambiguous. Trimming took off 6 bases at V and 8 bases at J, with 7 bases between the two ends. Looked up from germline, CDR1 is MNHEY and CDR2 is SVGEGT. The length of the CDR3 is 11 residues. The CDR3 nucleotides read TGTGCCAGCAGCTCAACAGGGGAGCTGTTTTTT. Translation: CASSSTGELFF.

J is TRBJ2-1 and V is TRBV5-4; D is perhaps TRBD1 (5 bases). V lost 2 bases, J lost 10 bases, and 13 bases lay in between. The V gene's germline CDR1 is SGHNT and CDR2 YYREEE (reference sequence). The CDR3 spans 13 residues. Here the CDR3 reads CASSFFTGAEQFF. Written as DNA, the CDR3 is TGTGCCAGCAGCTTTTTCACAGGAGCCGAGCAGTTCTTC.

The chain carries TRBV29-1 and TRBJ1-5, with D perhaps TRBD1 (5 bases). V lost 4 bases and J 1 base, leaving 11 bases between the germline ends. The CDR3 is made up of 14 amino acids. Germline values: CDR1 SQVTM, CDR2 ANQGSEA. The CDR3 DNA reads as TGCAGCGTTGTTCAGGGTTCCAGCAATCAGCCCCAGCATTTT. Translated, it gives CSVVQGSSNQPQHF.

The chain uses TRBV19 and TRBJ1-5; 8 bases map to TRBD1. J was trimmed by 3 bases and V by 4 bases; bases with no gene match: 14. The CDR3 sequence is 18 residues long. CDR1 and CDR2 from the germline V gene are LNHDA and SQIVND (reference sequence). For the CDR3, the DNA is TGTGCCAGTAGTAGCCGGGACAGGCAGGGAATATTCAATCAGCCCCAGCATTTT. The encoded protein is CASSSRDRQGIFNQPQHF.

J is TRBJ2-3 and V is TRBV6-2 or TRBV6-3; 11 bases are shared with TRBD2. The CDR3 runs 18 residues. The V segment lost 5 bases and the J segment 0 bases; nucleotides outside the gene matches: 10. Per germline, CDR1 MNHEY and CDR2 SVGEGT. The CDR3 DNA sequence: TGTGCCAGCAGTCGCACTAGCGGGGGAACGTCAAGCACAGATACGCAGTATTTT. This gives the protein CASSRTSGGTSSTDTQYF.

The V gene is TRBV5-4, the J gene TRBJ2-1, with TRBD2 matching over 12 bases. The trim removed 2 bases at V and 16 bases at J, leaving 4 bases unmatched. The germline gives CDR1 SGHNT, CDR2 YYREEE (reference sequence). CDR3 length: 12 residues. CDR3 protein: CASSFTSGGLFF. CDR3 bases: TGTGCCAGCAGCTTCACTAGCGGGGGGCTATTCTTC.

The rearrangement uses TRBV18 and TRBJ1-1; D is possibly TRBD1 (6 bases). V was pared by 3 bases and J by 2 bases, with 25 bases between. This CDR3 comprises 19 residues. The germline V gene has CDR1 KGHSH and CDR2 LQKENI. Written as DNA, the CDR3 is TGTGCCAGCTCACCGGGTTTCAGGGGAAGCTTTGGGATTAACACTGAAGCTTTCTTT. It encodes CASSPGFRGSFGINTEAFF.

There are a few counts of this clone. The rearrangement joins TRBV7-2 to TRBJ2-7; possibly TRBD2 for D (6 bases). Germline loops: CDR1 SGHTA, CDR2 FQGNSA. This CDR3 is built from 16 residues. The germline V and J ends were trimmed by 1 base and 3 bases, with 16 bases remaining between them. CDR3 sequence (DNA): TGTGCCAGCAGCTTAGGGCCTGGCGGCGGGGTCTACGAGCAGTACTTC. Translating it yields CASSLGPGGGVYEQYF.

The gene calls are TRBV19 and TRBJ2-5; D might be TRBD2 (6 bases). V shed 4 bases and J shed 3 bases, with 12 bases lying between them. This CDR3 has 14 amino acids. Germline values: CDR1 LNHDA, CDR2 SQIVND (reference sequence). In DNA form, the CDR3 reads TGTGCCAGTAGTACGCCCGGGACTGAAGAGACCCAGTACTTC. Translating it yields CASSTPGTEETQYF.

The gene calls are TRBV3-1 (or the pseudogene TRBV3-2) and TRBJ2-2; 8 bases align to TRBD1. Germline V gene lookup returns CDR1 LGHDT and CDR2 YNNKEL (reference sequence). This CDR3 is 14 amino acids long. V was pared by 2 bases and J by 8 bases, with 4 bases of the junction left unmatched. The CDR3 nucleotides read TGTGCCAGCAGCCAACCCCAGGGGGCGGGGGAGCTGTTTTTT. Its protein product is CASSQPQGAGELFF.

V usage is TRBV7-9 and J usage is TRBJ1-2, with 8 bases aligning to TRBD1. The length of the CDR3 is 14 residues. Germline-derived CDR1 and CDR2 are SEHNR and FQNEAQ (reference sequence). Unmatched junction bases numbered 4, after V lost 4 bases and J lost 3 bases. CDR3 region: CASSWGQEDYGYTF. The CDR3 DNA sequence: TGTGCCAGCAGCTGGGGACAGGAGGACTATGGCTACACCTTC. The full variable domain, its missing parts supplied by reference TRBV7-9 and TRBJ1-2, is DTGVSQNPRHKITKRGQNVTFRCDPISEHNRLYWYRQTLGQGPEFLTYFQNEAQLEKSRLLSDRFSAERPKGSFSTLEIQRTEQGDSAMYLCASSWGQEDYGYTFGSGTRLTVV.

This clone was detected only once. The chain links TRBV19 to TRBJ1-4; D gene uncertain. The V and J ends lost 0 bases and 13 bases respectively, with 27 bases between them. The germline V gene has CDR1 LNHDA and CDR2 SQIVND (reference sequence). The CDR3 has 18 amino acids. The CDR3 here is CASSIETVRSGQMSGLFF. For the CDR3, the DNA is TGTGCCAGTAGTATAGAAACAGTAAGAAGCGGGCAGATGAGTGGACTGTTTTTT.

The rearrangement uses TRBV9 and TRBJ2-1; 9 nucleotides align to TRBD1. This CDR3 spans 15 amino acids. After removal of 4 bases from V and 7 bases from J, the junction contained 9 bases not matched to a gene. Germline V gene data show CDR1 as SGDLS and CDR2 as YYNGEE. CDR3 loop: CASSSAGQGPNEQFF. In DNA form, the CDR3 reads TGTGCCAGCAGCTCGGCAGGACAGGGGCCAAATGAGCAGTTCTTC.

The rearrangement uses TRBV6-5 and TRBJ1-2; no firm D call. There are 14 residues in the CDR3. Germline CDR1 is MNHEY and CDR2 is SVGAGI. V lost 2 bases, J lost 4 bases, and 11 bases lay in between. CDR3 sequence (DNA): TGTGCCAGCAGTTACCAGGCGGGTGTCTATGGCTACACCTTC. It is translated as CASSYQAGVYGYTF.

The chain employs TRBV7-2 and TRBJ1-4; 7 bases agree with TRBD1. The CDR3 has 15 amino acids. Germline V gene lookup returns CDR1 SGHTA and CDR2 FQGNSA. V trimming: 5 bases; J trimming: 3 bases; junction bases outside the gene matches: 6. The CDR3 DNA reads as TGTGCCAGCAGCGCCAGACAGGGCGCTAATGAAAAACTGTTTTTT. Protein sequence: CASSARQGANEKLFF.

The rearrangement joins TRBV5-6 to TRBJ2-5; maybe TRBD2 (5 bases). Germline V gene data show CDR1 as SGHDT and CDR2 as YYEEEE. The V end was cut by 1 base, the J end by 5 bases, with 15 bases between. CDR3 length: 15 residues. The CDR3 nucleotides read TGTGCCAGCAGCTTGTTGACCCTTCCGGGGGAGACCCAGTACTTC. Translating it yields CASSLLTLPGETQYF.

V is TRBV30 and J is TRBJ2-5; 7 bases align to TRBD1. CDR3 length: 15 amino acids. The V gene's germline CDR1 is GTSNPN and CDR2 SVGIG (reference sequence). Trimming at V came to 3 bases and at J to 1 base, leaving 8 bases not matched to a gene. CDR3 nucleotide sequence: TGTGCCTGGAGGGACCGGGACAGCCGCCAAGAGACCCAGTACTTC. Amino acid sequence: CAWRDRDSRQETQYF.

The chain carries TRBV6-5 and TRBJ1-4, with 11 bases aligning to TRBD1. V trimming: 6 bases; J trimming: 7 bases; junction bases outside the gene matches: 7. In germline, CDR1 is MNHEY, CDR2 SVGAGI. This CDR3 is 15 amino acids long. The CDR3, as DNA: TGTGCCAGCAGAACCCCCGGGACAGGGGGTGAAAAACTGTTTTTT. This sequence encodes CASRTPGTGGEKLFF.

The chain carries TRBV11-2 and TRBJ1-2, with D perhaps TRBD1 (5 bases). Germline assignment: CDR1 SGHAT and CDR2 FQNNGV. The V end was cut by 5 bases, the J end by 4 bases, with 20 bases between. The CDR3 is 16 amino acids. As DNA, the CDR3 is TGTGCCAGCAGCCCAACCTCCCTCAGGGCAAGCTATGGCTACACCTTC. It yields the protein CASSPTSLRASYGYTF.

The rearrangement joins TRBV6-1 to TRBJ1-2; D may be TRBD1 (6 bases). Germline assignment: CDR1 MNHNS and CDR2 SASEGT. This CDR3 region has 16 residues. V lost 2 bases and J 3 bases, leaving 16 bases between the germline ends. CDR3 protein: CASSELTAGAHYGYTF. The CDR3 DNA reads as TGTGCCAGCAGTGAATTAACGGCAGGGGCGCACTATGGCTACACCTTC.

This rearrangement joins TRBV7-2 to TRBJ1-5; D gene unclear. Germline loops: CDR1 SGHTA, CDR2 FQGNSA. V was clipped by 4 bases and J by 1 base, with 8 bases between them. CDR3 size: 14 residues. The CDR3 nucleotides are TGTGCCAGCAGCTCTTCCAGAAGCAATCAGCCCCAGCATTTT. Its translation is CASSSSRSNQPQHF.

The DNA for the CDR3 is TGTGCCAGCCAGGCTAATCTAGCCAAAAACATTCAGTACTTC. Translating gives CASQANLAKNIQYF. This chain uses TRBV6-5 with TRBJ2-4; D is undetermined. This CDR3 is built from 14 residues. V dropped 8 bases and J dropped 0 bases, with 11 bases sitting between them. Germline V gene data show CDR1 as MNHEY and CDR2 as SVGAGI.

This rearrangement joins TRBV4-3 to TRBJ2-4, with D perhaps TRBD1 (6 bases). V was shortened by 1 base and J by 5 bases, with 9 bases between the two germline ends. CDR3 size: 14 residues. Germline CDR1 reads LGHNA; CDR2 reads YSLEER. CDR3 region: CASSQAPGENIQYF. CDR3 nucleotides: TGCGCCAGCAGCCAAGCCCCAGGGGAAAACATTCAGTACTTC.

This chain connects TRBV3-1 (or the pseudogene TRBV3-2) to TRBJ2-1; 12 nucleotides align to TRBD2. This CDR3 contains 17 residues. V lost 1 base to trimming and J lost 7 bases; unmatched junction nucleotides: 8. Germline V lookup: CDR1 LGHDT, CDR2 YNNKEL (reference sequence). The CDR3 sequence: CASSQGASGGARNEQFF. Written as DNA, the CDR3 is TGTGCCAGCAGCCAAGGTGCTAGCGGGGGGGCACGAAATGAGCAGTTCTTC.

The CDR3 region is CASSFTGSSYNEQFF. Here the CDR3 DNA reads TGTGCCAGCAGCTTCACAGGGAGCTCCTACAATGAGCAGTTCTTC. The V gene is TRBV7-2, the J gene TRBJ2-1; weak D call: TRBD1 (6 bases). Between the trimmed V and J ends, which lost 3 bases and 0 bases, there was a span of 9 bases. Germline CDR1 reads SGHTA; CDR2 reads FQGNSA. The CDR3 is 15 amino acids. The full variable domain, its missing parts supplied by reference TRBV7-2 and TRBJ2-1, is GAGVSQSPSNKVTEKGKDVELRCDPISGHTALYWYRQSLGQGLEFLIYFQGNSAPDKSGLPSDRFSAERTGGSVSTLTIQRTQQEDSAVYLCASSFTGSSYNEQFFGPGTRLTVL.

The gene calls are TRBV5-1 and TRBJ2-7; 7 positions agree with TRBD2. The V gene end was trimmed by 4 bases and the J gene end by 3 bases; junction bases not matched to a gene: 4. CDR1 and CDR2 (germline): SGHRS, YFSETQ. The CDR3 runs to 13 residues. For the CDR3, the DNA is TGCGCCAGCAGCAGGGGAGGGGACTACGAGCAGTACTTC. Translating it yields CASSRGGDYEQYF.

The chain recombines TRBV7-3 with TRBJ2-2, with 8 bases matching TRBD2. V dropped 5 bases and J dropped 6; count of bases not matched to a gene: 17. Germline V gives CDR1 SGHTA, CDR2 FQGTGA. There are 18 residues in the CDR3. The chain's CDR3 is CASSPKAAGTRPPGELFF. CDR3 coding DNA: TGTGCCAGCAGCCCTAAAGCCGCCGGGACTAGACCACCCGGGGAGCTGTTTTTT.